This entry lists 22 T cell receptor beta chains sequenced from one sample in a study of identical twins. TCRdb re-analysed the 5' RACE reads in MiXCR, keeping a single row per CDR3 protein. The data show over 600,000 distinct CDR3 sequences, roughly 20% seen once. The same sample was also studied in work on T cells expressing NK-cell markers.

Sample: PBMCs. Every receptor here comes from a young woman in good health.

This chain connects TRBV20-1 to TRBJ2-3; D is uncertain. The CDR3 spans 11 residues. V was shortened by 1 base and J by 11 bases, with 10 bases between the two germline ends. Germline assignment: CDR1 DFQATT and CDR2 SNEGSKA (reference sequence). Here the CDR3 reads CSARAPSGQYF. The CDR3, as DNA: TGCAGTGCTAGAGCCCCTTCGGGGCAGTATTTT.

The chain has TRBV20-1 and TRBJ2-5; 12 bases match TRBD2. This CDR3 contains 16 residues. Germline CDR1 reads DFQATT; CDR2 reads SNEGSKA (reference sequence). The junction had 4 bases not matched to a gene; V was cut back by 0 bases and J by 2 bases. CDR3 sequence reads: CSARDWTSGKQETQYF. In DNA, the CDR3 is TGCAGTGCTAGAGATTGGACTAGCGGGAAACAAGAGACCCAGTACTTC.

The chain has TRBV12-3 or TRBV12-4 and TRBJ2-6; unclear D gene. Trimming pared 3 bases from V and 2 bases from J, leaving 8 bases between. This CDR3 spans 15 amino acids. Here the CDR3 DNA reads TGTGCCAGCAGTTTTTCCCTCCCTGGGGCCAACGTCCTGACTTTC. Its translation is CASSFSLPGANVLTF.

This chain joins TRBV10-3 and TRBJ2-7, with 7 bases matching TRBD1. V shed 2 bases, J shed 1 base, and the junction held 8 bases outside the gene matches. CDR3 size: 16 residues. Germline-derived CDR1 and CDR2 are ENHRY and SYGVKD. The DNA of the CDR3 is TGTGCCATCAGTGAGGTCCCGCCAGGGGGTTCCTACGAGCAGTACTTC. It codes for CAISEVPPGGSYEQYF.

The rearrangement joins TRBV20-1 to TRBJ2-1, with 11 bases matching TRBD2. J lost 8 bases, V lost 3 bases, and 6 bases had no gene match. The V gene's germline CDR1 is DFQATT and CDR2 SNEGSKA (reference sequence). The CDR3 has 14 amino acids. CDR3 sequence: CSASKTSGNYEQFF. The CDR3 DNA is TGCAGTGCTAGCAAGACTAGCGGGAACTATGAGCAGTTCTTC.

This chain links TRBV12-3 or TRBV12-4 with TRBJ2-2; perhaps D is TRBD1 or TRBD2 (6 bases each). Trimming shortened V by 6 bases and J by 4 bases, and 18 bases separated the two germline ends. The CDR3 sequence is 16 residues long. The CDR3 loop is CASRYLGGRGTGELFF. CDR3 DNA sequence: TGTGCCAGCAGATATTTAGGGGGGCGAGGCACCGGGGAGCTGTTTTTT.

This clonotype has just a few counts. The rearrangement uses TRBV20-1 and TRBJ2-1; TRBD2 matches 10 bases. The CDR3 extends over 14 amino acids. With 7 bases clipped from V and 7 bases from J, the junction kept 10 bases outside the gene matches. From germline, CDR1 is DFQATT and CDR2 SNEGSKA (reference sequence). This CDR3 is CSGNLAGALNEQFF. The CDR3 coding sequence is TGCAGTGGTAACCTAGCGGGAGCCCTTAATGAGCAGTTCTTC.

CDR3 in amino acids: CSASFGGYEQYF. CDR3 coding DNA: TGCAGTGCTAGTTTTGGGGGCTACGAGCAGTACTTC. This rearrangement joins TRBV20-1 to TRBJ2-7; perhaps D is TRBD1 or TRBD2 (5 bases each). This CDR3 comprises 12 residues. The germline V gene encodes CDR1 DFQATT and CDR2 SNEGSKA (reference sequence). V gave up 3 bases and J gave up 3 bases, with 9 bases separating them.

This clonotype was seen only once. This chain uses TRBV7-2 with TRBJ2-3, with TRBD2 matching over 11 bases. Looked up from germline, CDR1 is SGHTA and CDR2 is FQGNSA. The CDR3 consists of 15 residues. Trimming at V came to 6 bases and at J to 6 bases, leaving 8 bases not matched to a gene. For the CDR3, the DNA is TGTGCCAGCAGTTCTAGCGGGGGGTCGGGTGATACGCAGTATTTT. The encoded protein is CASSSSGGSGDTQYF.

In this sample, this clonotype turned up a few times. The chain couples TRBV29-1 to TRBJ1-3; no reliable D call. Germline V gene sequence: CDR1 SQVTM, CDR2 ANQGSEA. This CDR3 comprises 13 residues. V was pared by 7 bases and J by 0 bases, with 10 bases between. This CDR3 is CSARKVSGNTIYF. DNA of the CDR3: TGCAGCGCCCGAAAGGTCTCTGGAAACACCATATATTTT.

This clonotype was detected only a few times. CDR3 DNA: TGTGCCAGCTCACCAAAGGCGGGAGGGCCCGACGAGCAGTACTTC. This gives the protein CASSPKAGGPDEQYF. This chain links TRBV18 with TRBJ2-7, with 9 bases that match TRBD2. The CDR3 runs 15 residues. V shed 2 bases, J shed 5 bases, and the junction held 7 bases outside the gene matches. Germline CDR1 KGHSH, CDR2 LQKENI.

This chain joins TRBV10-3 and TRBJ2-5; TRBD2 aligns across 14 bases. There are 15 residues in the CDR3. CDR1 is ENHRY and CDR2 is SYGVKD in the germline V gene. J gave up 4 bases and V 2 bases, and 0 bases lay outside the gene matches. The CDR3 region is CAISEGTSGGETQYF. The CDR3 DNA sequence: TGTGCCATCAGTGAGGGGACTAGCGGGGGAGAGACCCAGTACTTC.

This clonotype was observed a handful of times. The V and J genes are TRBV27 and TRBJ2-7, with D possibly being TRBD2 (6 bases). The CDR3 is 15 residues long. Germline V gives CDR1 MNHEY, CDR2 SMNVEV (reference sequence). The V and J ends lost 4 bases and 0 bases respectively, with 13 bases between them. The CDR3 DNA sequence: TGTGCCAGCAGTTGGGCCAGCGGGCCCTCCTACGAGCAGTACTTC. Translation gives CASSWASGPSYEQYF.

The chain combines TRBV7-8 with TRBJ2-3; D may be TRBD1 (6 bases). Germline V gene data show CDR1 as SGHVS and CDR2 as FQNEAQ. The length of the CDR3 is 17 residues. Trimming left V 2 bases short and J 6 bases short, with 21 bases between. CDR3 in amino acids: CASSLLNGGRGEDTQYF. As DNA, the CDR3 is TGTGCCAGCAGCTTATTAAACGGTGGCAGGGGAGAGGATACGCAGTATTTT.

The DNA of the CDR3 is TGCAGTGCCTTGGACGGAGTCTCCTACGAGCAGTACTTC. Residues: CSALDGVSYEQYF. This chain uses TRBV20-1 with TRBJ2-7; no clear D gene. The CDR3 length is 13 residues. V was trimmed by 6 bases and J by 0 bases, leaving 12 bases between them. Germline V gives CDR1 DFQATT, CDR2 SNEGSKA (reference sequence).

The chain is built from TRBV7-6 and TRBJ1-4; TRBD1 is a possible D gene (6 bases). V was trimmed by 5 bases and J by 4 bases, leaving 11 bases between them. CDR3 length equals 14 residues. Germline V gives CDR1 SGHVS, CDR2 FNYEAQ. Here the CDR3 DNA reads TGTGCCAGCAGCAAAACAGGGTTTAATGAAAAACTGTTTTTT. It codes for CASSKTGFNEKLFF. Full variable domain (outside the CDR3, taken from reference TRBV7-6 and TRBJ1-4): GAGVSQSPRYKVTKRGQDVALRCDPISGHVSLYWYRQALGQGPEFLTYFNYEAQQDKSGLPNDRFSAERPEGSISTLTIQRTEQRDSAMYRCASSKTGFNEKLFFGSGTQLSVL.

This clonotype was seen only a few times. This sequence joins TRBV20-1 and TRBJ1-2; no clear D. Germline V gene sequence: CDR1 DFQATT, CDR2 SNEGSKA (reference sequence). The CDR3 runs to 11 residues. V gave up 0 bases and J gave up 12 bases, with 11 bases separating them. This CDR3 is CSAREQVEDTF. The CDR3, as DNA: TGCAGTGCTAGAGAGCAGGTAGAGGACACCTTC.

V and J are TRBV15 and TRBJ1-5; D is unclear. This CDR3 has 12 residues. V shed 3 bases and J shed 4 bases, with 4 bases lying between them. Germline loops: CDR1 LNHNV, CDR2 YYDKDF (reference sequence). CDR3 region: CATSSQNQPQHF. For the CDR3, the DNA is TGTGCCACCAGCAGCCAAAATCAGCCCCAGCATTTT. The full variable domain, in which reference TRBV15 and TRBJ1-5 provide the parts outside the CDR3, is DAMVIQNPRYQVTQFGKPVTLSCSQTLNHNVMYWYQQKSSQAPKLLFHYYDKDFNNEADTPDNFQSRRPNTSFCFLDIRSPGLGDTAMYLCATSSQNQPQHFGDGTRLSIL.

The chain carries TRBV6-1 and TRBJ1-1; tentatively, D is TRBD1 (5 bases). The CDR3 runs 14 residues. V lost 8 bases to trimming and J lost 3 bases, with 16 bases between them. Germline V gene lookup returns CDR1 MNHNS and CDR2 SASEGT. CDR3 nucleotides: TGTGCCAGCGAAGTCAGGGCGGGGGACACTGAAGCTTTCTTT. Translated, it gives CASEVRAGDTEAFF.

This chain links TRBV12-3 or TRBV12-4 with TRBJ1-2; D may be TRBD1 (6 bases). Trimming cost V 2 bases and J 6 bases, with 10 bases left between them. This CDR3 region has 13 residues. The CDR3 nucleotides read TGTGCCAGCAGTTTACCACAGGGTAATGGCTACACCTTC. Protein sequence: CASSLPQGNGYTF.

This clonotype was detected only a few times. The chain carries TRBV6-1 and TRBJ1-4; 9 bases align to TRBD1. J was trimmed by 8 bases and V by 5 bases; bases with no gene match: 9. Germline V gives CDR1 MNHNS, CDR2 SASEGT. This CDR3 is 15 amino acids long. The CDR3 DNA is TGTGCCAGCAGTCCCCGGACAGGGGAAGAGGAAAAACTGTTTTTT. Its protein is CASSPRTGEEEKLFF.

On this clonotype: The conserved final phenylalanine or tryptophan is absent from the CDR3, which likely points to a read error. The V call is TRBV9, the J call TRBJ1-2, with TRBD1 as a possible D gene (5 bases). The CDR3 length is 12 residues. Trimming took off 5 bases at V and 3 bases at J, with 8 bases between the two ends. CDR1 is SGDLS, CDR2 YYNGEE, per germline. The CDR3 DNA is TGTGCCAGCAGGGGGGAGGACTATGGCTACACCGTC. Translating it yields CASRGEDYGYTV.